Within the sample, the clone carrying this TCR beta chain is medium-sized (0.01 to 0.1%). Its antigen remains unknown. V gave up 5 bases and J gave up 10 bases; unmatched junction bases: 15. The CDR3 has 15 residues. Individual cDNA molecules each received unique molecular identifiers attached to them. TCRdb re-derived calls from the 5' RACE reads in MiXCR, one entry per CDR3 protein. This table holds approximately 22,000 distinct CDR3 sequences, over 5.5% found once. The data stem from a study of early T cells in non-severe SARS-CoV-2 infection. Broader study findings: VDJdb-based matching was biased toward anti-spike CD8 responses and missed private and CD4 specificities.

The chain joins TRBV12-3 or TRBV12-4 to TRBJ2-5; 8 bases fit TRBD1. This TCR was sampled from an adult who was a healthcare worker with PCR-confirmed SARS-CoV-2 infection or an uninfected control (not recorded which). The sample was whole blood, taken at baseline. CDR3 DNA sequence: TGTGCCAGCAGTCAAGGACAGGGCCTTGTGTCGAGCCAGTACTTC. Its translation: CASSQGQGLVSSQYF.